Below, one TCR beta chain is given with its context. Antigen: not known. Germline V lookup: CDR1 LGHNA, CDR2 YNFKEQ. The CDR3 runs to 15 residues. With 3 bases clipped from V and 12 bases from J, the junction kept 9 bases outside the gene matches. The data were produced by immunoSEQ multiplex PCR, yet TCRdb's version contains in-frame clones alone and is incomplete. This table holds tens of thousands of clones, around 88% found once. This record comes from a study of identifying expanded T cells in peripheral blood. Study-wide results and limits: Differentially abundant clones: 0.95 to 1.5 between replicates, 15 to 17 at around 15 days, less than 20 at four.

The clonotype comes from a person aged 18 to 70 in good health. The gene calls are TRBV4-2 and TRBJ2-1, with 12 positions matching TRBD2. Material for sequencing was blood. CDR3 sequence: CASSQMTSGSSGQFF. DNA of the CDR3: TGTGCCAGCAGCCAGATGACTAGCGGGAGCTCTGGGCAGTTCTTC.